A single sample gave rise to the 3 T cell receptor beta chains below, sequenced in a study of cytomegalovirus exposure and HLA in healthy donors. Amplification used 60 Vbeta primers and 13 Jbeta primers. The protocol was immunoSEQ multiplex PCR, while the TCRdb copy is restricted to in-frame clones and leaves out a portion. There are 150,000 or so clones in the sample; almost 80% occur only once, and 9.5% to 10% lies in the top ten. The sample comprised PBMCs. All receptors derive from a man aged 18 to 29 in good health and CMV-seropositive.

J is TRBJ1-1 and V is TRBV19, with D uncertain. The V end lost 4 bases, the J end lost 1 base, and 7 bases lay between the germline ends. In germline, CDR1 is LNHDA, CDR2 SQIVND (reference sequence). The CDR3 runs to 13 residues. CDR3: CASSKRRNTEAFF. In DNA, the CDR3 is TGTGCCAGTAGTAAACGGAGGAACACTGAAGCTTTCTTT.

This clone was seen a handful of times. The chain is built from TRBV4-3 and TRBJ2-3; no reliable D call. Germline lookup yields CDR1 LGHNA and CDR2 YSLEER. This CDR3 has 14 amino acids. V lost 0 bases to trimming and J lost 3 bases, with 7 bases between them. This CDR3 reads CASSQDEATDTQYF. CDR3 sequence (DNA): TGCGCCAGCAGCCAAGATGAGGCGACAGATACGCAGTATTTT.

The chain couples TRBV10-3 to TRBJ2-3; 7 bases align to TRBD1. The CDR3 extends over 17 amino acids. Trimming cost V 6 bases and J 3 bases; bases outside gene matches: 15. CDR1 is ENHRY and CDR2 is SYGVKD in the germline V gene. The CDR3, as DNA: TGTGCCATCAGGGCCTCCCCGACAGGGATGTTTACAGATACGCAGTATTTT. Its protein product is CAIRASPTGMFTDTQYF.